This entry lists 20 T cell receptor beta chains sequenced from one sample in a study of blood T cell repertoires in COVID-19. Sequencing was performed with immunoSEQ multiplex PCR; in TCRdb, only in-frame clones are kept and a portion is missing. The data show tens of thousands of clones, more than 80% seen once. Sequencing input: peripheral blood. These TCRs come from a woman older than 75 with active COVID-19.

This chain uses TRBV27 with TRBJ2-2, with TRBD2 as a possible D gene (6 bases). Trimming shortened V by 2 bases and J by 1 base, and 14 bases separated the two germline ends. CDR1 is MNHEY, CDR2 SMNVEV, per germline (reference sequence). The CDR3 spans 17 residues. The CDR3 DNA reads TGTGCCAGCAGTTTAGAGGGGAGGATCAAGAACACCGGGGAGCTGTTTTTT. Translated, it gives CASSLEGRIKNTGELFF.

This sequence joins TRBV28 and TRBJ1-4, with 8 bases aligning to TRBD1. From germline, CDR1 is MDHEN and CDR2 SYDVKM. V was pared by 7 bases and J by 0 bases, with 7 bases of the junction left unmatched. The CDR3 extends over 16 amino acids. This CDR3 reads CASNPPGQATNEKLFF. Written as DNA, the CDR3 is TGTGCCAGCAACCCACCGGGACAGGCAACTAATGAAAAACTGTTTTTT.

The chain is built from TRBV19 and TRBJ1-5; 10 bases match TRBD1. CDR3 length: 16 residues. Trimming at V came to 6 bases and at J to 6 bases, leaving 11 bases not matched to a gene. Germline loops: CDR1 LNHDA, CDR2 SQIVND (reference sequence). The CDR3 loop reads CASRSAGTGVGQPQHF. The CDR3 region has the DNA TGTGCCAGTAGAAGTGCCGGGACAGGGGTGGGTCAGCCCCAGCATTTT. The full variable domain, completed using reference TRBV19 and TRBJ1-5, is DGGITQSPKYLFRKEGQNVTLSCEQNLNHDAMYWYRQDPGQGLRLIYYSQIVNDFQKGDIAEGYSVSREKKESFPLTVTSAQKNPTAFYLCASRSAGTGVGQPQHFGDGTRLSIL.

The rearrangement uses TRBV2 and TRBJ2-5; no reliable D call. The CDR3 is 14 amino acids. V was cut by 3 bases and J by 2 bases, with 10 bases left in between. CDR1 is SNHLY, CDR2 FYNNEI, per germline. The DNA of the CDR3 is TGTGCCAGCAGTGATGTTACACAGCAAGAGACCCAGTACTTC. It encodes CASSDVTQQETQYF.

This clone came up once. The CDR3: CASSLPGDTQYF. The CDR3 DNA sequence: TGTGCCAGCAGTTTACCGGGAGATACGCAGTATTTT. This chain links TRBV12-3 or TRBV12-4 with TRBJ2-3, with no clear D. V was shortened by 2 bases and J by 5 bases, with 5 bases between the two germline ends. This CDR3 region has 12 residues.

The chain joins TRBV7-2 to TRBJ2-7; TRBD1 might be the D (6 bases). Germline values: CDR1 SGHTA, CDR2 FQGNSA. The V gene lost 4 bases and the J gene lost 4 bases, with 11 bases spanning the gap. This CDR3 spans 13 amino acids. As DNA, the CDR3 is TGTGCCAGCAGCTCACAGGGTTCGTACGAGCAGTACGTC. Its translation: CASSSQGSYEQYV.

The chain joins TRBV5-1 to TRBJ2-1, with a weak D call TRBD1 (5 bases). This CDR3 contains 14 residues. The germline gives CDR1 SGHRS, CDR2 YFSETQ. V was clipped by 4 bases and J by 0 bases, with 8 bases between them. The CDR3 sequence: CASSNRNSYNEQFF. In DNA, the CDR3 is TGCGCCAGCAGCAACAGGAACTCCTACAATGAGCAGTTCTTC. The full variable domain, its missing parts supplied by reference TRBV5-1 and TRBJ2-1, is KAGVTQTPRYLIKTRGQQVTLSCSPISGHRSVSWYQQTPGQGLQFLFEYFSETQRNKGNFPGRFSGRQFSNSRSEMNVSTLELGDSALYLCASSNRNSYNEQFFGPGTRLTVL.

The sample holds a few counts of this clone. The genes are TRBV6-4 and TRBJ2-7; 9 bases agree with TRBD1. CDR1 and CDR2 (germline): MRHNA, SNTAGT. This CDR3 spans 14 amino acids. The junction had 8 bases not matched to a gene; V was cut back by 7 bases and J by 4 bases. The CDR3 bases are TGTGCCAGCAAGACGGACAGGGGTTCGTACGAGCAGTACTTC. It is translated as CASKTDRGSYEQYF.

This clone has more than one count but fewer than ten. V usage is TRBV2 and J usage is TRBJ2-1, with TRBD1 matching 11 bases. V dropped 5 bases and J dropped 10; count of bases not matched to a gene: 7. Germline V gives CDR1 SNHLY, CDR2 FYNNEI. CDR3 size: 14 residues. CDR3 in DNA: TGTGCCAGCAGTCCGGACAGGGGGCGCCGGGAGCAGTTCTTC. This encodes CASSPDRGRREQFF.

Only a few counts were recorded for this clone. V usage is TRBV7-9 and J usage is TRBJ1-5; D is perhaps TRBD1 (5 bases). CDR1 and CDR2 (germline): SEHNR, FQNEAQ (reference sequence). The CDR3 extends over 15 amino acids. Deletions cut 2 bases from V and 0 bases from J, with 8 bases between. CDR3 nucleotide sequence: TGTGCCAGCAGCTTACACGGGGGTAGCAATCAGCCCCAGCATTTT. Protein product: CASSLHGGSNQPQHF.

The chain employs TRBV5-1 and TRBJ2-3; 9 nucleotides match TRBD2. The CDR3 covers 16 residues. Germline V gives CDR1 SGHRS, CDR2 YFSETQ. The V and J ends lost 0 bases and 6 bases, in that order; junction bases with no gene match: 8. CDR3 DNA: TGCGCCAGCAGCTTGGCCGGTAGCGGGAGCGTGGATACGCAGTATTTT. Translated, it gives CASSLAGSGSVDTQYF.

This clone appeared once. The chain is built from TRBV10-2 and TRBJ1-2; 9 bases map to TRBD1. With 3 bases clipped from V and 4 bases from J, the junction kept 9 bases outside the gene matches. Germline CDR1 and CDR2: WSHSY and SAAADI. The CDR3 totals 16 residues. This chain's CDR3 is CASSETGTGLPYGYTF. Here the CDR3 DNA reads TGCGCCAGCAGTGAAACCGGGACAGGGCTTCCCTATGGCTACACCTTC.

The chain combines TRBV7-2 with TRBJ2-5, with 8 bases fitting TRBD2. Germline V CDR1 and CDR2: SGHTA, FQGNSA. The V segment lost 2 bases and the J segment 2 bases; nucleotides outside the gene matches: 7. The CDR3 is made up of 16 amino acids. The CDR3 spells CASSLMSGGLQETQYF. The CDR3 DNA reads TGTGCCAGCAGCTTAATGAGCGGGGGATTACAAGAGACCCAGTACTTC. Full variable domain (rest looked up from reference TRBV7-2 and TRBJ2-5): GAGVSQSPSNKVTEKGKDVELRCDPISGHTALYWYRQSLGQGLEFLIYFQGNSAPDKSGLPSDRFSAERTGGSVSTLTIQRTQQEDSAVYLCASSLMSGGLQETQYFGPGTRLLVL.

The chain carries TRBV19 and TRBJ1-3, with 7 bases that match TRBD1. V lost 5 bases and J lost 1; bases outside the gene matches: 2. The germline V gene has CDR1 LNHDA and CDR2 SQIVND (reference sequence). This CDR3 has 14 amino acids. CDR3 sequence (DNA): TGTGCCAGTAGTGGGACAGAGTCTGGAAACACCATATATTTT. Residues: CASSGTESGNTIYF.

This chain uses TRBV6-4 with TRBJ2-3, with a possible D match to TRBD2 (6 bases). V gave up 2 bases and J gave up 6 bases, with 9 bases separating them. The CDR3 contains 13 residues. Germline lookup yields CDR1 MRHNA and CDR2 SNTAGT. The CDR3 DNA sequence: TGTGCCAGCAGTGACGGAGGGGAGGATACGCAGTATTTT. Amino acid sequence: CASSDGGEDTQYF.

CDR3 in DNA: TGTGCCAGCAGCGCCAATTCCGGTCTAGCGGGGGGAGATGAGCAGTTCTTC. It specifies CASSANSGLAGGDEQFF. The genes are TRBV5-5 and TRBJ2-1; 11 nucleotides line up with TRBD2. After removal of 4 bases from V and 8 bases from J, the junction contained 14 bases not matched to a gene. CDR1 and CDR2 (germline): SGHKS, YYEKEE (reference sequence). This CDR3 is 17 amino acids long.

The rearrangement joins TRBV3-1 (or the pseudogene TRBV3-2) to TRBJ2-5, with TRBD1 matching 7 bases. V lost 4 bases, J lost 5 bases, and 7 bases stayed unmatched. The CDR3 extends over 14 amino acids. CDR1 is LGHDT, CDR2 YNNKEL, per germline (reference sequence). The CDR3 is CASSRGIRGETQYF. CDR3 nucleotides: TGTGCCAGCAGCCGAGGCATCAGGGGGGAGACCCAGTACTTC.

This rearrangement joins TRBV28 to TRBJ1-2; 9 bases are shared with TRBD1. The germline CDR1 and CDR2 sequences are MDHEN and SYDVKM. CDR3 length: 16 residues. V lost 5 bases, J lost 12 bases, and 19 bases stayed unmatched. The CDR3 bases are TGTGCCAGCAGTCTACCACAGCGAGACAGGGGGGCGGTTGACACCTTC. Encoded protein: CASSLPQRDRGAVDTF.

There are a few counts of this clone. CDR3 residues: CASSQAAREGTDTQYF. The CDR3 coding sequence is TGTGCCAGCAGCCAAGCCGCGCGGGAGGGCACAGATACGCAGTATTTT. This rearrangement joins TRBV4-2 to TRBJ2-3, with 8 nucleotides matching TRBD2. This CDR3 is 16 amino acids long. Germline V gene sequence: CDR1 LGHNA, CDR2 YNFKEQ. Losses at the gene ends were 1 base for V and 1 base for J; bases not matched to a gene: 4.

The CDR3 region is CASTTLGTRKEQFF. CDR3 sequence (DNA): TGTGCCAGTACCACCCTCGGGACTCGCAAAGAGCAGTTCTTC. The V gene is TRBV27, the J gene TRBJ2-1; tentative D call: TRBD2 (6 bases). The V end was cut by 9 bases, the J end by 10 bases, with 22 bases between. Germline V gene sequence: CDR1 MNHEY, CDR2 SMNVEV (reference sequence). This CDR3 spans 14 amino acids.